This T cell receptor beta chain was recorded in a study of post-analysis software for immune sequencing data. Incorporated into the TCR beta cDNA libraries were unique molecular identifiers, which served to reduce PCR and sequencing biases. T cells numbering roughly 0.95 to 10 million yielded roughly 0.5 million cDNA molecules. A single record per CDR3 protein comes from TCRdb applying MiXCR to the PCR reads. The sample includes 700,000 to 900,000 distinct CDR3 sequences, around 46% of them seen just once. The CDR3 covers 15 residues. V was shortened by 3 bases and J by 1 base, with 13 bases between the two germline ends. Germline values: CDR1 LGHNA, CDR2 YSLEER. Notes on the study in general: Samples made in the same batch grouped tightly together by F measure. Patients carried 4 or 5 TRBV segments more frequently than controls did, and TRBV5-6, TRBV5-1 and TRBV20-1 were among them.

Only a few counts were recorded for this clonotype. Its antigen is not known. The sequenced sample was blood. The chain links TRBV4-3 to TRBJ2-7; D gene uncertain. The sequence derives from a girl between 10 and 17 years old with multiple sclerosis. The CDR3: CASSHRAAGSYEQYF. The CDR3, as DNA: TGCGCCAGCAGCCATCGCGCCGCAGGATCCTACGAGCAGTACTTC.